The TCR beta chain described here comes from a study of CD8+ T cells in alopecia areata. On the study more broadly: Tofacitinib treatment spanned 6 to 18 months, with 6 months off drug afterward.

Treatment reported: oral pan-JAK inhibitor, 5-10 mg twice daily. Researchers gathered lesional scalp punch biopsies and peripheral blood from patients with alopecia areata. The authors sorted CD4+ and CD8+ T cells from PBMCs. General study points: Given one nonresponder, whether baseline CD8+ expansion relates to response remains uncertain.

Concerning this clone itself: Its antigen is unidentified.

RNA was extracted and reverse transcribed into cDNA as the sequencing template. TCRdb's table, derived via immunoSEQ multiplex PCR, lists solely in-frame clones and lacks some. The sample consists of 93,000 or so clones, about nine tenths of them appearing once. The sample in question was CD8+ T cells sorted from blood, obtained at approximately week 31, from a patient treated with tofacitinib. The sequence derives from a human donor with alopecia areata.

CDR3 in amino acids: CAISDPNEQFF. In nucleotides, the CDR3 is TGTGCCATCAGTGACCCCAATGAGCAGTTCTTC. The gene calls are TRBV10-3 and TRBJ2-1; D remains unclear. The germline V and J ends were trimmed by 3 bases and 6 bases, with 3 bases remaining between them. This CDR3 comprises 11 residues. CDR1 is ENHRY, CDR2 SYGVKD, per germline.